This T cell receptor beta chain was documented in a study of human T cells and chemical hapten exposure. This clonotype was seen ten or more times. Time point indicated: pre-sensitization, week 0. As for treatment: therapeutic diphenylcyclopropenone sensitization with weekly scalp DPC. Each CDR3 protein gets one entry after TCRdb re-called the RACE reads with MiXCR. The repertoire holds fewer than 60,000 distinct CDR3 sequences, with approximately 10% as singletons. The specimen was whole blood, collected in connection with sensitization to the hapten diphenylcyclopropenone (DPC). The receptor's source is a woman aged 40 to 50 with alopecia areata. Some clones in this sample may be carry-over from other donors' samples.

The CDR3 DNA reads TGTGCCACCAGTACTACAGGGACTGCCACAGATACGCAGTATTTT. Translating it yields CATSTTGTATDTQYF. This chain links TRBV15 with TRBJ2-3; either TRBD1 or TRBD2 may supply D (6 bases each). Trimming took 6 bases from V and 2 from J, leaving 15 bases between them. Germline values: CDR1 LNHNV, CDR2 YYDKDF (reference sequence). This CDR3 spans 15 amino acids.